Presented here are 26 T cell receptor beta chains from one specimen sequenced in a study of control samples from healthy donors and cancer patients. Libraries were prepared by immunoSEQ multiplex PCR; TCRdb keeps only in-frame clonotypes and omits some of them. The sample contains about 34,000 clones, around 86% of which appear only once. The sample consisted of PBMCs. The source of these receptors is a middle-aged woman with lung cancer.

The V gene is TRBV3-1 (or the pseudogene TRBV3-2), the J gene TRBJ1-6, with D tentatively TRBD1 (6 bases). The V gene's germline CDR1 is LGHDT and CDR2 YNNKEL (reference sequence). Trimming cost V 5 bases and J 5 bases, with 16 bases left between them. The CDR3 has 16 amino acids. CDR3 nucleotide sequence: TGTGCCAGCAGCTCCCGATCAGGGGAGGATAATTCACCCCTCCACTTT. Residues: CASSSRSGEDNSPLHF.

The gene calls are TRBV10-3 and TRBJ2-1; D unresolved. The length of the CDR3 is 15 residues. Trimming pared 0 bases from V and 6 bases from J, leaving 12 bases between. CDR1 and CDR2 (germline): ENHRY, SYGVKD. CDR3 residues: CAISESTDVPNEQFF. The CDR3 DNA is TGTGCCATCAGTGAGTCCACGGACGTACCCAATGAGCAGTTCTTC.

The chain is built from TRBV4-3 and TRBJ2-3; the match to TRBD2 covers 12 bases. The germline V gene encodes CDR1 LGHNA and CDR2 YSLEER. The CDR3 is made up of 15 amino acids. V shed 2 bases and J 5 bases; nucleotides not matched to a gene: 2. In DNA, the CDR3 is TGCGCCAGCAGCCAACTAGCGGGGGGGATAGATACGCAGTATTTT. The encoded protein is CASSQLAGGIDTQYF.

The J gene is TRBJ1-2, the V gene TRBV3-1 (or the pseudogene TRBV3-2); perhaps TRBD1 as D (5 bases). V lost 0 bases, J lost 8 bases, and 10 bases lay in between. From germline, CDR1 is LGHDT and CDR2 YNNKEL (reference sequence). The CDR3 loop spans 13 amino acids. CDR3 amino acids: CASSQDPGRGYTF. In DNA, the CDR3 is TGTGCCAGCAGCCAAGATCCAGGGCGGGGCTACACCTTC.

V usage is TRBV4-3 and J usage is TRBJ1-4; no firm D call. The CDR3 runs 16 residues. Germline V gene data show CDR1 as LGHNA and CDR2 as YSLEER. Trimming cost V 0 bases and J 3 bases, with 11 bases left between them. The CDR3 DNA reads as TGCGCCAGCAGCCAAGAATGGGTTGGGGCTAATGAAAAACTGTTTTTT. Protein product: CASSQEWVGANEKLFF.

The chain is built from TRBV9 and TRBJ1-2; TRBD1 is a possible D gene (5 bases). CDR3 size: 14 residues. V was shortened by 3 bases and J by 4 bases, with 13 bases between the two germline ends. The germline V gene has CDR1 SGDLS and CDR2 YYNGEE. The CDR3 region is CASSETGQGYGYTF. The CDR3 DNA is TGTGCCAGCAGCGAAACCGGGCAGGGCTATGGCTACACCTTC.

The chain links TRBV2 to TRBJ1-5, with TRBD1 identical over 7 bases. Germline V gene data show CDR1 as SNHLY and CDR2 as FYNNEI. V lost 6 bases to trimming and J lost 3 bases; unmatched junction nucleotides: 8. The CDR3 length is 15 residues. For the CDR3, the DNA is TGTGCCAGCAGAGGGATCGGGACAGCCAATCAGCCCCAGCATTTT. As protein: CASRGIGTANQPQHF. Full variable domain (missing parts from reference TRBV2 and TRBJ1-5): EPEVTQTPSHQVTQMGQEVILRCVPISNHLYFYWYRQILGQKVEFLVSFYNNEISEKSEIFDDQFSVERPDGSNFTLKIRSTKLEDSAMYFCASRGIGTANQPQHFGDGTRLSIL.

This chain joins TRBV28 and TRBJ2-7; 10 bases agree with TRBD2. The CDR3 runs to 14 residues. Germline-derived CDR1 and CDR2 are MDHEN and SYDVKM. The J segment lost 4 bases and the V segment lost 7 bases, leaving 7 bases of the junction unmatched. Here the CDR3 DNA reads TGTGCCAGCACCCCCAGCGGGGGGGGATACGAGCAGTACTTC. Translation: CASTPSGGGYEQYF.

This chain links TRBV28 with TRBJ2-1; 9 nucleotides line up with TRBD1. The ends lost 3 bases at V and 1 base at J; junction bases unmatched: 1. From germline, CDR1 is MDHEN and CDR2 SYDVKM. The length of the CDR3 is 15 residues. This chain's CDR3 is CASSLGTGSYNEQFF. In DNA, the CDR3 is TGTGCCAGCAGTTTGGGGACAGGGTCCTACAATGAGCAGTTCTTC.

The chain uses TRBV6-4 and TRBJ2-7, with 7 bases matching TRBD1. From germline, CDR1 is MRHNA and CDR2 SNTAGT. This CDR3 spans 15 amino acids. V trimming: 3 bases; J trimming: 0 bases; junction bases outside the gene matches: 5. CDR3 in amino acids: CASSEGAGGSYEQYF. Here the CDR3 DNA reads TGTGCCAGCAGTGAGGGGGCAGGGGGCTCCTACGAGCAGTACTTC.

The rearrangement uses TRBV7-8 and TRBJ1-2; no reliable D call. The V gene's germline CDR1 is SGHVS and CDR2 FQNEAQ. The CDR3 is 15 residues long. V lost 1 base and J 5 bases, leaving 14 bases between the germline ends. CDR3 nucleotide sequence: TGTGCCAGCAGCTTAGAGGGCACCGATCGGTATGGCTACACCTTC. Translated, it gives CASSLEGTDRYGYTF.

V is TRBV4-3 and J is TRBJ1-6, with D perhaps matching TRBD1 (5 bases). The CDR3 has 17 amino acids. Germline lookup yields CDR1 LGHNA and CDR2 YSLEER. V was cut by 1 base and J by 5 bases, with 15 bases left in between. The CDR3: CASSQVTVGGNNSPLHF. The CDR3 DNA sequence: TGCGCCAGCAGCCAAGTGACCGTTGGGGGTAATAATTCACCCCTCCACTTT.

The V gene is TRBV12-3 or TRBV12-4, the J gene TRBJ2-5; possible D gene TRBD1, 6 bases. The CDR3 has 13 residues. Trimming took off 4 bases at V and 5 bases at J, with 11 bases between the two ends. In DNA, the CDR3 is TGTGCCAGCAGTTCTCCCCAGGGGGAGACCCAGTACTTC. Its protein is CASSSPQGETQYF.

J is TRBJ1-2 and V is TRBV11-2; D is unresolved. V lost 1 base and J 2 bases, leaving 5 bases between the germline ends. Germline CDR1 is SGHAT and CDR2 is FQNNGV. There are 13 residues in the CDR3. CDR3 in DNA: TGTGCCAGCAGCTTAGGGGGAAACTATGGCTACACCTTC. This sequence encodes CASSLGGNYGYTF.

Only a few counts were recorded for this clone. The junction and the germline gene differ at one end; a read error may be behind it. This rearrangement joins TRBV6-4 to TRBJ1-1; no definite D call. The CDR3 has 10 residues. Germline CDR1 reads MRHNA; CDR2 reads SNTAGT. The CDR3 reads CARLNTEAFF. The DNA of the CDR3 is TGCGCCAGGTTGAACACTGAAGCTTTCTTT.

A word on this clone: This sample also contains other DNA sequences that code for the same CDR3. This rearrangement joins TRBV3-1 (or the pseudogene TRBV3-2) to TRBJ1-5; tentatively, D is TRBD1 (6 bases). Germline assignment: CDR1 LGHDT and CDR2 YNNKEL (reference sequence). The CDR3 is made up of 20 amino acids. V lost 5 bases and J lost 0, with 26 bases in between. The CDR3: CASSNGQLSLIGLSNQPQHF. The CDR3 DNA follows: TGTGCCAGCAGCAACGGACAGTTGTCCCTGATTGGGCTTAGCAATCAGCCCCAGCATTTT.

This clone was picked up a small number of times. The CDR3 nucleotides are TGTGCCAGTAGTATCGCCGCAGGAAGTCTCGGCGAGCAGTACTTC. This translates into CASSIAAGSLGEQYF. V and J are TRBV19 and TRBJ2-7, with unresolved D. Germline loops: CDR1 LNHDA, CDR2 SQIVND (reference sequence). V dropped 3 bases and J dropped 6 bases, with 18 bases sitting between them. This CDR3 contains 15 residues.

The CDR3 sequence is CASRGGRRHIQYF. The CDR3 DNA sequence: TGTGCCAGCAGGGGGGGACGGCGGCATATTCAGTACTTC. V usage is TRBV28 and J usage is TRBJ2-4; D is possibly TRBD2 (6 bases). Between the trimmed V and J ends, which lost 6 bases and 10 bases, there was a span of 16 bases. The length of the CDR3 is 13 residues. Germline CDR1 and CDR2: MDHEN and SYDVKM.

This sequence joins TRBV27 and TRBJ2-3; D possibly corresponds to TRBD1 (5 bases). Germline assignment: CDR1 MNHEY and CDR2 SMNVEV (reference sequence). Trimming shortened V by 3 bases and J by 0 bases, and 10 bases separated the two germline ends. The CDR3 extends over 15 amino acids. The CDR3 is CASSLYDSSTDTQYF. In nucleotides, the CDR3 is TGTGCCAGCAGTTTGTATGACAGCAGCACAGATACGCAGTATTTT.

The chain is built from TRBV5-4 and TRBJ1-4; D gene ambiguous. CDR1 is SGHNT and CDR2 is YYREEE in the germline V gene (reference sequence). Trimming pared 1 base from V and 8 bases from J, leaving 12 bases between. There are 14 residues in the CDR3. The CDR3 DNA reads TGTGCCAGCAGCTTGAGTCAGAGACCCGAAAAACTGTTTTTT. Protein: CASSLSQRPEKLFF. Full variable domain (rest looked up from reference TRBV5-4 and TRBJ1-4): ETGVTQSPTHLIKTRGQQVTLRCSSQSGHNTVSWYQQALGQGPQFIFQYYREEENGRGNFPPRFSGLQFPNYSSELNVNALELDDSALYLCASSLSQRPEKLFFGSGTQLSVL.

V is TRBV7-8 and J is TRBJ1-3, with D unclear. CDR1 and CDR2 from the germline V gene are SGHVS and FQNEAQ. The CDR3 spans 15 residues. Trimming removed 4 bases at V and 1 base at J, with 11 bases between. The CDR3 bases are TGTGCCAGCAGCTCGACACGGGCGTCTGGAAACACCATATATTTT. It specifies CASSSTRASGNTIYF.

The chain has TRBV27 and TRBJ1-2, with 7 bases identical to TRBD1. The CDR3 loop spans 12 amino acids. CDR1 and CDR2 from the germline V gene are MNHEY and SMNVEV (reference sequence). The V and J ends lost 6 bases and 7 bases, in that order; junction bases with no gene match: 5. For the CDR3, the DNA is TGTGCCAGCAGAACAGGGGATCGTGGCTACACCTTC. Translated, it gives CASRTGDRGYTF.

The rearrangement joins TRBV5-1 to TRBJ1-6; 9 bases map to TRBD1. After removal of 3 bases from V and 10 bases from J, the junction contained 8 bases not matched to a gene. The CDR3 extends over 15 amino acids. The germline V gene has CDR1 SGHRS and CDR2 YFSETQ. CDR3 coding DNA: TGCGCCAGCAGCTGGGGACAGGGAGAGACATCACCCCTCCACTTT. Encoded protein: CASSWGQGETSPLHF.

This clone was seen more than once but under ten times. The chain links TRBV5-1 to TRBJ1-6, with D unresolved. This CDR3 is 14 amino acids long. Germline CDR1 and CDR2: SGHRS and YFSETQ. With 0 bases removed from V and 10 bases from J, the gap between germline ends came to 11 bases. DNA of the CDR3: TGCGCCAGCAGCTTGGCCGGCAAAGGGTCACCCCTCCACTTT. As protein: CASSLAGKGSPLHF.

The chain links TRBV4-2 to TRBJ1-6; D remains ambiguous. The V end was cut by 4 bases, the J end by 13 bases, with 20 bases between. CDR3 length equals 15 residues. Per germline, CDR1 LGHNA and CDR2 YNFKEQ. The CDR3 is CASSLAGIGSSPLHF. In nucleotides, the CDR3 is TGTGCCAGCAGCCTTGCGGGGATTGGGTCCTCCCCCCTCCACTTT.

This chain joins TRBV4-3 and TRBJ1-2, with TRBD1 matching over 10 bases. The CDR3 has 17 amino acids. The V and J ends lost 2 bases and 4 bases, in that order; junction bases with no gene match: 10. The germline CDR1 and CDR2 sequences are LGHNA and YSLEER. The CDR3 DNA is TGCGCCAGCAGCCAAAACGTTGGGGACAGGGGATTCTATGGCTACACCTTC. It codes for CASSQNVGDRGFYGYTF.